This T cell receptor beta chain was identified during a study of blood T cell repertoires in COVID-19. Study context: Whether acute or convalescent, the COVID-19 samples came from the United States, Italy and Spain. Nucleic acid was either cDNA or gDNA, and it came from T cells, B-cell-depleted T cells, or PBMCs.

J lost 7 bases, V lost 8 bases, and 2 bases had no gene match. This CDR3 spans 11 amino acids. Germline V gene sequence: CDR1 LNHDA, CDR2 SQIVND (reference sequence). Followed over time, Seattle patients had been enrolled while infection was active. In the source study's methods: Amplification of reference gene primers provided the estimated nucleated cell counts. Produced via immunoSEQ multiplex PCR; TCRdb's table is partial and in-frame only. The V and J calls and clone size come from that table; D and trimming were worked out from the DNA. The sample holds about 180,000 clones; over 70% are singletons and the top ten take around 7%.

The chain uses TRBV19 and TRBJ2-1; TRBD1 matches at 7 bases. The specimen was peripheral blood. This receptor was identified in a woman in her thirties or forties with COVID-19, enrolled during active disease. The CDR3 nucleotides are TGTGCCAGTTACAGGGGAAATGAGCAGTTCTTC. It codes for CASYRGNEQFF.